A selection of T cell receptor beta chains follows, all from one sample in a study of CD8 T cells in Susac syndrome. TCRdb fed the immunoSEQ multiplex PCR reads into MiXCR, producing one record per CDR3 protein. The repertoire holds about 100,000 distinct CDR3 sequences, with 95% as singletons. The material sequenced was CD8+ T cells from PBMCs. These receptors came from a human donor with Susac syndrome. The CDR3 runs from the conserved cysteine through the conserved F or W. A D gene is named only where the DNA matches it firmly.

j_call v_call d_call cdr3_aa
TRBJ1-2 TRBV20-1 NA CSTSGGGNYGYTF
TRBJ2-5 TRBV3-1 TRBD2 CASSRDYGMRETQYF
TRBJ1-6 TRBV6-5 NA CASRESTRGYSPLHF
TRBJ2-1 TRBV11-2 NA CASSLSPNDEQFF
TRBJ1-1 TRBV29-1 TRBD1 CSVAGTVEAFF
TRBJ2-7 TRBV20-1 TRBD1 CSARDRQGATYEQYF
TRBJ2-3 TRBV7-6 TRBD1 CASSSSTGIKDTQYF
TRBJ2-5 TRBV3-1 NA CASSQWIQETQYF
TRBJ1-1 TRBV29-1 TRBD1 CSVGGDRGVVRNTEAFF
TRBJ2-7 TRBV21-1 NA CASSKVGQGCF
TRBJ2-7 TRBV18 NA CASSPPAGNEQYF
TRBJ2-3 TRBV7-6 TRBD2 CASSLPTSGEDTQYF
TRBJ2-7 TRBV5-4 TRBD2 CASSPGAGVYEQYF
TRBJ2-7 TRBV7-9 NA CASSYSGPGAYEQYF
TRBJ2-1 TRBV5-1 NA CASMTGNEQFF
TRBJ1-4 TRBV13 NA CASSSGTDINEKLFF
TRBJ2-3 TRBV9 NA CASSAEVTPTISTDTQYF
TRBJ2-7 TRBV13 TRBD2 CASSSGTSGSHEQYF
TRBJ2-4 TRBV12-3/TRBV12-4 NA CASSFMTKNIQYF